Described below is a single T cell receptor (beta chain) sequence and its context. The sample is drawn from a study of identical twins. The CDR3 loop spans 15 amino acids. With 0 bases removed from V and 2 bases from J, the gap between germline ends came to 10 bases. In germline, CDR1 is SGDLS, CDR2 YYNGEE. MiXCR, applied by TCRdb to the 5' RACE reads, yields one record per CDR3 protein. The data contain about 720,000 distinct CDR3 sequences, about 20% of them singletons. The same specimen was also included in a second study, on T cells expressing NK-cell markers.

The chain employs TRBV9 and TRBJ2-3; D remains ambiguous. Sequences were obtained from PBMCs. The clonotype comes from a woman aged 18 to 35 in good health. CDR3: CASSVARRPTDTQYF. CDR3 sequence (DNA): TGTGCCAGCAGCGTAGCTCGGAGACCCACAGATACGCAGTATTTT.